This T cell receptor beta chain was found in a study of shared clonotypes between healthy human individuals. About the study: CD8 memory received one plate per donor, CD8 naive two, CD4 memory three and CD4 naive three. Notes on the study in general: Across a handful of donors, naive CD4 shared roughly 5.1%, naive CD8 over 3%, memory CD4 less than 2.5%, memory CD8 0.4%. The study generally estimated greater richness for naive than memory subsets.

Worth noting for this clone: Its antigen is still unknown. Other DNA sequences from this sample encode an identical CDR3 as well.

Clones were read by immunoSEQ multiplex PCR, and TCRdb kept only the in-frame ones, dropping some. The table has 1.4 million or so clones, about 98.5% seen once. Sequencing input: naive CD4+ T cells sorted from blood. The sample's subset: CD45RA+ positively selected. The origin of this receptor is a man aged 25 to 40 in good health.

CDR3 residues: CASSFGGNTGELFF. Written as DNA, the CDR3 is TGCGCCAGCAGTTTCGGTGGGAACACCGGGGAGCTGTTTTTT. This chain uses TRBV5-1 with TRBJ2-2; D remains unclear. CDR1 SGHRS and CDR2 YFSETQ come from the germline V gene. CDR3 length: 14 amino acids. Trimming took 5 bases from V and 1 from J, leaving 9 bases between them.